This T cell receptor (beta chain) was identified during a study of blood T cells in healthy people across ages. The study's findings and limits: Possibly, changes in expanded clonotypes were confounded because donor CMV status was unknown. The unsorted PBMCs prevented any conclusive comparison of naive versus antigen-experienced cells. Relative to aged donors, long-lived donors carried more naive CD4+ cells and displayed higher diversity.

Roughly 10 milliliters was the volume of peripheral blood drawn from each donor. This clonotype has a handful of counts. Its antigen is unidentified. This CDR3 comprises 15 residues. J gave up 1 base and V 6 bases, and 6 bases lay outside the gene matches. Germline V gene data show CDR1 as SNHLY and CDR2 as FYNNEI. A second PCR, run for about 7 to 11 cycles, used a sample-barcoded 5' primer plus a J-beta primer mix. TCRdb recomputed calls from the 5' RACE reads with MiXCR, one row per CDR3 protein. The sample has roughly 700,000 distinct CDR3 sequences, around 49% seen once. J is TRBJ2-3 and V is TRBV2; 8 nucleotides line up with TRBD2. Sequencing input: blood. The origin of this receptor is a woman aged 60-70 years in good health. CDR3 loop: CASSRLASGTDTQYF. CDR3 nucleotide sequence: TGTGCCAGCAGCCGACTAGCGAGTGGCACAGATACGCAGTATTTT. Full variable domain (outside the CDR3, taken from reference TRBV2 and TRBJ2-3): EPEVTQTPSHQVTQMGQEVILRCVPISNHLYFYWYRQILGQKVEFLVSFYNNEISEKSEIFDDQFSVERPDGSNFTLKIRSTKLEDSAMYFCASSRLASGTDTQYFGPGTRLTVL.